Below are 21 T cell receptor beta chains sequenced from a single sample in a study of T cells after yellow fever vaccination. TCRdb reprocessed the 5' RACE reads with MiXCR, giving one entry per CDR3 protein. Found here are a few hundred thousand distinct CDR3 sequences, about 5.2% of them singletons; the top ten hold roughly 3%. The sequencing here drew on CD4+ T cells sorted from PBMCs, taken on the day of the yellow fever booster vaccination. The receptors derive from a young man who received the YFV17D yellow fever vaccine.

The chain links TRBV18 to TRBJ2-1; 15 nucleotides match TRBD2. The V segment lost 4 bases and the J segment 8 bases; nucleotides outside the gene matches: 6. The CDR3 is 16 residues long. CDR1 is KGHSH, CDR2 LQKENI, per germline. Here the CDR3 reads CASSRRTSGGADEQFF. CDR3 in DNA: TGTGCCAGCTCACGAAGGACTAGCGGGGGGGCTGATGAGCAGTTCTTC.

This clonotype was seen repeatedly, ten times or more. This sequence joins TRBV7-8 and TRBJ2-5; D is unclear. Germline values: CDR1 SGHVS, CDR2 FQNEAQ. V shed 5 bases and J shed 5 bases, with 18 bases lying between them. The length of the CDR3 is 15 residues. In nucleotides, the CDR3 is TGTGCCAGCAGCCTGACGACACCCCCACAGGAGACCCAGTACTTC. Protein: CASSLTTPPQETQYF.

This clonotype was counted between two and nine times. This chain uses TRBV15 with TRBJ1-6; no firm D call. Germline V lookup: CDR1 LNHNV, CDR2 YYDKDF (reference sequence). This CDR3 comprises 14 residues. The ends were cut back, 0 bases at V and 9 bases at J, with 9 bases in the middle. CDR3 region: CATSREVVGSPLHF. CDR3 bases: TGTGCCACCAGCAGAGAAGTCGTCGGTTCACCCCTCCACTTT.

This clonotype was seen a handful of times. This chain links TRBV2 with TRBJ1-1, with TRBD1 as a possible D gene (6 bases). V was shortened by 4 bases and J by 3 bases, with 9 bases between the two germline ends. There are 13 residues in the CDR3. Germline values: CDR1 SNHLY, CDR2 FYNNEI. The CDR3 loop is CASSGQGYTEAFF. CDR3 in DNA: TGTGCCAGCAGTGGTCAGGGGTACACTGAAGCTTTCTTT.

This clonotype was counted a few times. The chain links TRBV6-2 or TRBV6-3 to TRBJ1-5, with D maybe TRBD1 (5 bases). The CDR3 length is 13 residues. Looked up from germline, CDR1 is MNHEY and CDR2 is SVGEGT. V shed 7 bases and J shed 9 bases, with 16 bases lying between them. The CDR3: CASTAPGVRPQHF. For the CDR3, the DNA is TGTGCCAGCACCGCCCCGGGGGTCAGGCCCCAGCATTTT.

This clonotype was seen a few times. The genes are TRBV7-3 and TRBJ2-1; TRBD2 agrees at 14 bases. Germline CDR1 SGHTA, CDR2 FQGTGA. The CDR3 sequence is 16 residues long. The V segment lost 5 bases and the J segment 6 bases; nucleotides outside the gene matches: 6. The CDR3 bases are TGTGCCAGCAGCAAACCGGGACTAGCGGGGGTCAATGAGCAGTTCTTC. This encodes CASSKPGLAGVNEQFF.

The sample holds a few counts of this clonotype. The J gene is TRBJ2-6, the V gene TRBV12-3 or TRBV12-4, with D unresolved. V shed 8 bases and J shed 3 bases, with 11 bases lying between them. This CDR3 has 14 residues. In DNA, the CDR3 is TGTGCCAGCCGCAGTTATTATGGGGCCAACGTCCTGACTTTC. This translates into CASRSYYGANVLTF.

This clonotype was counted a few times. The chain couples TRBV11-3 to TRBJ2-7, with TRBD1 matching over 8 bases. Germline-derived CDR1 and CDR2 are SGHNT and YENEEA. J lost 10 bases, V lost 5 bases, and 7 bases had no gene match. The CDR3 runs 12 residues. The CDR3 DNA reads TGTGCCAGCAGCCGCGACAGGGGAAGCCAGTACTTC. Translated, it gives CASSRDRGSQYF.

This clonotype was picked up many times. The gene calls are TRBV5-1 and TRBJ2-6; D is unresolved. The CDR3 is 15 residues long. Germline values: CDR1 SGHRS, CDR2 YFSETQ. V shed 0 bases and J shed 1 base, with 5 bases lying between them. CDR3 sequence: CASSLGASGANVLTF. CDR3 coding DNA: TGCGCCAGCAGCTTGGGAGCGTCTGGGGCCAACGTCCTGACTTTC. Combining the CDR3 with reference TRBV5-1 and TRBJ2-6 gives the whole variable domain KAGVTQTPRYLIKTRGQQVTLSCSPISGHRSVSWYQQTPGQGLQFLFEYFSETQRNKGNFPGRFSGRQFSNSRSEMNVSTLELGDSALYLCASSLGASGANVLTFGAGSRLTVL.

There are many counts of this clonotype. CDR3 sequence: CASSLYNTEAFF. CDR3 coding DNA: TGTGCCAGCAGCTTATACAACACTGAAGCTTTCTTT. The genes are TRBV7-2 and TRBJ1-1; D unresolved. The germline CDR1 and CDR2 sequences are SGHTA and FQGNSA. The CDR3 loop spans 12 amino acids. Trimming shortened V by 2 bases and J by 2 bases, and 3 bases separated the two germline ends.

Ten or more counts support this clonotype. The chain combines TRBV7-2 with TRBJ2-5; no reliable D call. The CDR3 contains 16 residues. CDR1 is SGHTA and CDR2 is FQGNSA in the germline V gene. V dropped 5 bases and J dropped 2 bases, with 18 bases sitting between them. The CDR3 loop is CASSPHPKGRQETQYF. DNA for the CDR3: TGTGCCAGCAGCCCCCATCCCAAGGGAAGGCAAGAGACCCAGTACTTC. The full variable domain, its missing parts supplied by reference TRBV7-2 and TRBJ2-5, is GAGVSQSPSNKVTEKGKDVELRCDPISGHTALYWYRQSLGQGLEFLIYFQGNSAPDKSGLPSDRFSAERTGGSVSTLTIQRTQQEDSAVYLCASSPHPKGRQETQYFGPGTRLLVL.

V usage is TRBV12-3 or TRBV12-4 and J usage is TRBJ2-7, with 9 bases that match TRBD2. This CDR3 has 15 amino acids. J gave up 3 bases and V 4 bases, and 7 bases lay outside the gene matches. CDR3 nucleotide sequence: TGTGCCAGCAGTTCGGAGACTAGCGGTGTCTACGAGCAGTACTTC. This sequence encodes CASSSETSGVYEQYF.

This chain uses TRBV4-2 with TRBJ2-5; 11 bases match TRBD2. This CDR3 has 16 amino acids. The germline V gene has CDR1 LGHNA and CDR2 YNFKEQ. The trim removed 3 bases at V and 5 bases at J, leaving 8 bases unmatched. This CDR3 is CASSQILAGGLETQYF. The CDR3 region has the DNA TGTGCCAGCAGCCAGATCTTAGCGGGGGGGCTTGAGACCCAGTACTTC.

The gene calls are TRBV6-1 and TRBJ1-2; D not resolved. Germline CDR1 MNHNS, CDR2 SASEGT. This CDR3 comprises 13 residues. The germline V and J ends were trimmed by 5 bases and 5 bases, with 12 bases remaining between them. The CDR3 nucleotides are TGTGCCAGCAGTTTCGACGGAGAATATGGCTACACCTTC. Residues: CASSFDGEYGYTF.

This clonotype has only a few counts. The chain combines TRBV18 with TRBJ1-4; D is unresolved. CDR3 length: 13 residues. Germline CDR1 reads KGHSH; CDR2 reads LQKENI. The ends were cut back, 0 bases at V and 8 bases at J, with 7 bases in the middle. In DNA form, the CDR3 reads TGTGCCAGCTCACCACCGGCGGCAGAAAAACTGTTTTTT. Translating it yields CASSPPAAEKLFF.

In this sample, this clonotype turned up a few times. The chain joins TRBV7-8 to TRBJ1-5; TRBD1 matches 7 bases. Unmatched junction bases numbered 4, after V lost 5 bases and J lost 0 bases. CDR1 SGHVS and CDR2 FQNEAQ come from the germline V gene. The CDR3 contains 15 residues. As DNA, the CDR3 is TGTGCCAGCAGCCCGGGACAGTATAGCAATCAGCCCCAGCATTTT. Protein sequence: CASSPGQYSNQPQHF.

This clonotype has only a few counts. The CDR3 DNA reads TGTGCCAGCAGTTACGCTATAAGCCCTAGAGTGATCTATGAGCAGTTCTTC. Translated: CASSYAISPRVIYEQFF. V gene TRBV6-2 or TRBV6-3 combines with J gene TRBJ2-1, with unresolved D. Trimming left V 2 bases short and J 8 bases short, with 22 bases between. This CDR3 region has 17 residues. Looked up from germline, CDR1 is MNHEY and CDR2 is SVGEGT.

This clonotype was detected only a few times. The chain is built from TRBV12-3 or TRBV12-4 and TRBJ1-2, with D tentatively TRBD1 (6 bases). The CDR3 spans 17 residues. Trimming removed 5 bases at V and 4 bases at J, with 23 bases between. The CDR3 is CASSPYQGMIFSYGYTF. The DNA of the CDR3 is TGTGCCAGCAGTCCCTACCAGGGGATGATCTTCTCCTATGGCTACACCTTC.

The sample holds a few counts of this clonotype. The chain links TRBV19 to TRBJ2-4, with D tentatively TRBD2 (6 bases). The CDR3 is made up of 16 amino acids. Trimming cost V 3 bases and J 0 bases, with 12 bases left between them. In germline, CDR1 is LNHDA, CDR2 SQIVND (reference sequence). In DNA form, the CDR3 reads TGTGCCAGTAGTATTTCTGACGGGGGAGCCAAAAACATTCAGTACTTC. Translated, it gives CASSISDGGAKNIQYF.

This clonotype was counted between two and nine times. The chain links TRBV6-2 or TRBV6-3 to TRBJ2-5; 8 bases line up with TRBD1. V was pared by 6 bases and J by 2 bases, with 8 bases of the junction left unmatched. The germline CDR1 and CDR2 sequences are MNHEY and SVGEGT. This CDR3 has 15 amino acids. The CDR3 here is CASRKTGAGQETQYF. As DNA, the CDR3 is TGTGCCAGCAGGAAGACAGGGGCCGGACAAGAGACCCAGTACTTC.

In this sample, this clonotype turned up a few times. The chain links TRBV2 to TRBJ1-4, with 7 bases aligning to TRBD1. V lost 5 bases to trimming and J lost 3 bases; unmatched junction nucleotides: 3. Looked up from germline, CDR1 is SNHLY and CDR2 is FYNNEI. The CDR3 is made up of 14 amino acids. The CDR3 DNA sequence: TGTGCCAGCAGTCGGGACAGACCTAATGAAAAACTGTTTTTT. It encodes CASSRDRPNEKLFF.